Listed below are T cell receptor beta chains from one sample, sequenced in a study of T cells after yellow fever vaccination. TCRdb analysed the 5' RACE reads with MiXCR anew, one entry per CDR3 protein. The repertoire consists of almost 600,000 distinct CDR3 sequences, with roughly 13% occurring once and the leading ten covering about 14%. Source: PBMCs, taken on the day of the yellow fever booster vaccination. These receptors were collected from a young man who received the YFV17D yellow fever vaccine. CDR3s include the opening cysteine and the closing phenylalanine or tryptophan. Fields, in order: V gene, D gene, J gene, clone size, CDR3 DNA, CDR3 protein. The D gene is left open where the match is weak. Expanded clones are given a class, and other clones once, few, many or no size at all.

v_call: TRBV7-2
d_call: .
j_call: TRBJ2-3
clone_size: .
cdr3_nt: TGTGCCAGCAGCCAACGACCGCTCCCAACAGATACGCAGTATTTT
cdr3_aa: CASSQRPLPTDTQYF

v_call: TRBV20-1
d_call: TRBD2
j_call: TRBJ2-7
clone_size: few
cdr3_nt: TGCAGTGCCCGGATCGCGTGGGAGGGGAATACCTACGAGCAGTACTTC
cdr3_aa: CSARIAWEGNTYEQYF

v_call: TRBV11-2
d_call: .
j_call: TRBJ2-1
clone_size: .
cdr3_nt: TGTGCCAGCAGCTTAGAGGTCTTGGGCTTTCCGAGCTCCTACAATGAGCAGTTCTTC
cdr3_aa: CASSLEVLGFPSSYNEQFF

v_call: TRBV15
d_call: TRBD1
j_call: TRBJ1-2
clone_size: .
cdr3_nt: TGTGCCACCAGCACCGACCGACAGGGACGCTACTATGGCTACACCTTC
cdr3_aa: CATSTDRQGRYYGYTF

v_call: TRBV5-1
d_call: .
j_call: TRBJ1-2
clone_size: few
cdr3_nt: TGCGCCAGCAGCTTGGGTTCGGGGATCCAAGGCTACACCTTC
cdr3_aa: CASSLGSGIQGYTF

v_call: TRBV5-4
d_call: TRBD1
j_call: TRBJ2-1
clone_size: .
cdr3_nt: TGTGCCAGCAGCTCCCCTCCGGGACAGCAAGGGAATGAGCAGTTCTTC
cdr3_aa: CASSSPPGQQGNEQFF

v_call: TRBV7-2
d_call: .
j_call: TRBJ2-7
clone_size: .
cdr3_nt: TGTGCCAGCAGCTTAGAGGCGGGCCTCGGGCAAATCGAGCAGTACTTC
cdr3_aa: CASSLEAGLGQIEQYF

v_call: TRBV18
d_call: .
j_call: TRBJ2-7
clone_size: many
cdr3_nt: TGCGCCAGCAGCCCCCTCGGCGACGAGCAGTACTTC
cdr3_aa: CASSPLGDEQYF

v_call: TRBV12-3/TRBV12-4
d_call: TRBD1
j_call: TRBJ2-2
clone_size: few
cdr3_nt: TGTGCCAGCAGTCCTAACAGGGGGCTGTACACCGGGGAGCTGTTTTTT
cdr3_aa: CASSPNRGLYTGELFF

v_call: TRBV28
d_call: .
j_call: TRBJ1-5
clone_size: few
cdr3_nt: TGTGCCAGCAGCGCAAATCAGCCCCAGCATTTT
cdr3_aa: CASSANQPQHF

v_call: TRBV7-9
d_call: .
j_call: TRBJ2-2
clone_size: .
cdr3_nt: TGTGCCAGCGGTTTCGGGAACACCGGGGAGCTGTTTTTT
cdr3_aa: CASGFGNTGELFF

v_call: TRBV6-1
d_call: TRBD1
j_call: TRBJ1-1
clone_size: .
cdr3_nt: TGTGCCAGCAGCCCCGGGGGCAGGGGGATTAACACTGAAGCTTTCTTT
cdr3_aa: CASSPGGRGINTEAFF

v_call: TRBV18
d_call: .
j_call: TRBJ1-2
clone_size: .
cdr3_nt: TGTGCCAGCTCACCACCGGCCGACCGCTGGGGCTACACCTTC
cdr3_aa: CASSPPADRWGYTF

v_call: TRBV5-1
d_call: TRBD2
j_call: TRBJ2-7
clone_size: many
cdr3_nt: TGCGCCAGCAGCTTGGACCTAGCGGGAGGCGAGCAGTACTTC
cdr3_aa: CASSLDLAGGEQYF

v_call: TRBV12-3/TRBV12-4
d_call: .
j_call: TRBJ2-5
clone_size: few
cdr3_nt: TGTGCCGCCCCCTTGAGGATATGGGTGAGGGCCCAGTACTTC
cdr3_aa: CAAPLRIWVRAQYF

v_call: TRBV5-1
d_call: .
j_call: TRBJ2-7
clone_size: .
cdr3_nt: TGCGCCAGCAGCTCAGAGAGCTCCTACGAGCAGTACTTC
cdr3_aa: CASSSESSYEQYF

v_call: TRBV10-3
d_call: .
j_call: TRBJ2-7
clone_size: few
cdr3_nt: TGTGCCATCAGTCCGGCGACCAGCGCCTCCTACGAGCAGTACTTC
cdr3_aa: CAISPATSASYEQYF

v_call: TRBV6-1
d_call: .
j_call: TRBJ2-3
clone_size: .
cdr3_nt: TGTGCCAGCAGCGCAGGGTCTCCTAGCACAGATACGCAGTATTTT
cdr3_aa: CASSAGSPSTDTQYF